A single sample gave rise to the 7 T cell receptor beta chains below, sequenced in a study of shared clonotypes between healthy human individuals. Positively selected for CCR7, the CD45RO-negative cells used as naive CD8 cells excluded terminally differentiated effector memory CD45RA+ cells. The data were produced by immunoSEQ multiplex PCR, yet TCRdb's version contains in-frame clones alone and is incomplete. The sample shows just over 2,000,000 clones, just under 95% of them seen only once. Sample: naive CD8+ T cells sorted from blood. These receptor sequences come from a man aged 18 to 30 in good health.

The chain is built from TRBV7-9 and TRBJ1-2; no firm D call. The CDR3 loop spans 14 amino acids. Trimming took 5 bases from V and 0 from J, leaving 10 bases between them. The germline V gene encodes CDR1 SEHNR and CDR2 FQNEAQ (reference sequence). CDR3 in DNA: TGTGCCAGCAGCCTTTCAATAGCTAACTATGGCTACACCTTC. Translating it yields CASSLSIANYGYTF.

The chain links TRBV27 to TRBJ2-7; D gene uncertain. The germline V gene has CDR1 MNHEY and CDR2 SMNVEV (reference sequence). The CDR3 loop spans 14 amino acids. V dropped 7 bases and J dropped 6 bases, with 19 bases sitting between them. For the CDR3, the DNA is TGTGCCAGCAAACAGATCGCCCTATCGACCGAGCAGTACTTC. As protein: CASKQIALSTEQYF.

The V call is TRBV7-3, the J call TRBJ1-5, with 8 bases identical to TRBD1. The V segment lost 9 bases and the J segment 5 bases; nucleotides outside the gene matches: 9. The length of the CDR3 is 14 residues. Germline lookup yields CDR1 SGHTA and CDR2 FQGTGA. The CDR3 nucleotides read TGTGCCAGATTCGACAGGGGTGGAGATCAGCCCCAGCATTTT. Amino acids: CARFDRGGDQPQHF.

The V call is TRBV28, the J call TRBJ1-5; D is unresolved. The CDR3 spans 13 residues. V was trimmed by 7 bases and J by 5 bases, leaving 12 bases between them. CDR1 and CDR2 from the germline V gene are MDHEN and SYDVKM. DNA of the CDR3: TGTGCCAGCACCCCCGACGGGTATCAGCCCCAGCATTTT. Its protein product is CASTPDGYQPQHF.

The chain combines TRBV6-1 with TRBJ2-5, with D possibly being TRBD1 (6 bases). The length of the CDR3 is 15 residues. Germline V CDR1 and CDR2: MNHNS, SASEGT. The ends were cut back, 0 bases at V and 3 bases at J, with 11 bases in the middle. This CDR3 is CASSEAPNREETQYF. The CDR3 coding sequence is TGTGCCAGCAGTGAAGCGCCTAACAGGGAAGAGACCCAGTACTTC.

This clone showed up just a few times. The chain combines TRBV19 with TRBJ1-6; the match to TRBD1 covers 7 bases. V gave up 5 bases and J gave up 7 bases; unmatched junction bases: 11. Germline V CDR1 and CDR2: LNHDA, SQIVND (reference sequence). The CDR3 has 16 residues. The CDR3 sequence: CASSPTSGTANSPLHF. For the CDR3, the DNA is TGTGCCAGTAGTCCAACCTCCGGGACAGCAAATTCACCCCTCCACTTT.

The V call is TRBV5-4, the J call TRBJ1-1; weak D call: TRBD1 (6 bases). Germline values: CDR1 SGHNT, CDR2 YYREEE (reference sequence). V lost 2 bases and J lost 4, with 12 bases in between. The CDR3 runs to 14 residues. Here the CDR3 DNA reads TGTGCCAGCAGCTTTACAGGGTCCGGCACTGAAGCTTTCTTT. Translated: CASSFTGSGTEAFF.